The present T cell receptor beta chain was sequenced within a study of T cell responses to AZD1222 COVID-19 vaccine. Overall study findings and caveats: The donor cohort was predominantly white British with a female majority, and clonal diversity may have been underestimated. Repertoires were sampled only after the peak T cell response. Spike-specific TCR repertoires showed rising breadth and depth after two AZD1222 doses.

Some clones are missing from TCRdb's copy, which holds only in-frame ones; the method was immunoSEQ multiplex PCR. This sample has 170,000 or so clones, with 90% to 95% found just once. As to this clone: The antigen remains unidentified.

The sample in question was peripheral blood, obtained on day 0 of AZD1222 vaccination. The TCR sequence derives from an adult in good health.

This chain's CDR3 is CASRGTASPNTEAFF. For the CDR3, the DNA is TGTGCCAGCAGGGGGACAGCCTCCCCGAACACTGAAGCTTTCTTT. The rearrangement joins TRBV6-5 to TRBJ1-1, with 7 bases matching TRBD1. Trimming cost V 6 bases and J 1 base; bases outside gene matches: 8. The V gene's germline CDR1 is MNHEY and CDR2 SVGAGI. There are 15 residues in the CDR3.